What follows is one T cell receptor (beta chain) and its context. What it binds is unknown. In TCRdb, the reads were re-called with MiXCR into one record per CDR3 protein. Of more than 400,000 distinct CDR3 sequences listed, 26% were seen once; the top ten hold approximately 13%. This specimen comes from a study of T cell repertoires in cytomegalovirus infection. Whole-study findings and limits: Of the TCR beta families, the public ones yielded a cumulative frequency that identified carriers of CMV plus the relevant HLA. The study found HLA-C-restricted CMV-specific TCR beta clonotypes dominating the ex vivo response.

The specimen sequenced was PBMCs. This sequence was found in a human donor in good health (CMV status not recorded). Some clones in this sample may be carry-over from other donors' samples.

Here the CDR3 reads CATSEIPGTSGSNEQFF. The CDR3 DNA reads as TGTGCCACCAGTGAGATCCCGGGGACTAGCGGGAGCAATGAGCAGTTCTTC. V gene TRBV24-1 combines with J gene TRBJ2-1; 14 bases match TRBD2. Germline-derived CDR1 and CDR2 are KGHDR and SFDVKD. J was trimmed by 6 bases and V by 4 bases; bases with no gene match: 7. The CDR3 consists of 17 residues.